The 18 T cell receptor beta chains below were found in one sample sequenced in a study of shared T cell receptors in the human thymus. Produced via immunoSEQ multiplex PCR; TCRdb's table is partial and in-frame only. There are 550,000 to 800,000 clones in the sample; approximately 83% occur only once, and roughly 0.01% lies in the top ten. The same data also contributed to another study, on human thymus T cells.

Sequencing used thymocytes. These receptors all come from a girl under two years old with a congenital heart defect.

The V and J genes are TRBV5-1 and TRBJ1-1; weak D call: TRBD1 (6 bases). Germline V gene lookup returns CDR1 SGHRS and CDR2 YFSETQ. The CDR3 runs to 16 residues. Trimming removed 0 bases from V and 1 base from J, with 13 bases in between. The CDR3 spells CASSLGRGEENTEAFF. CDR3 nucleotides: TGCGCCAGCAGCTTGGGCAGGGGTGAAGAGAACACTGAAGCTTTCTTT. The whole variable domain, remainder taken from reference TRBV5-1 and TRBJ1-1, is KAGVTQTPRYLIKTRGQQVTLSCSPISGHRSVSWYQQTPGQGLQFLFEYFSETQRNKGNFPGRFSGRQFSNSRSEMNVSTLELGDSALYLCASSLGRGEENTEAFFGQGTRLTVV.

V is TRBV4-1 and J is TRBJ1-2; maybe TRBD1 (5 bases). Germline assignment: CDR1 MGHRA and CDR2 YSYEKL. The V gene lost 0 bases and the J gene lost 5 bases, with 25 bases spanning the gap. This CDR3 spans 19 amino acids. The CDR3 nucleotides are TGCGCCAGCAGCCAAGATCGGGGCAGGACTACCGGGACTATGTATGGCTACACCTTC. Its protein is CASSQDRGRTTGTMYGYTF.

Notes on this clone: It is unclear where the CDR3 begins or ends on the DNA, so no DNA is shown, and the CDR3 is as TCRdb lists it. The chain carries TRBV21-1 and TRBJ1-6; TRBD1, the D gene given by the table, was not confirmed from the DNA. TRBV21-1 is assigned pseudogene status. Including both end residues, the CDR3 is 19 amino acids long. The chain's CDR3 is CASSFWGQGAGSYNSPLHF.

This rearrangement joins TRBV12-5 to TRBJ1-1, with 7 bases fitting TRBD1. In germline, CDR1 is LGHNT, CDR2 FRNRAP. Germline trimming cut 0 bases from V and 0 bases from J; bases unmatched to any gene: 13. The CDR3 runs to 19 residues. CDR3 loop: CASGLVGPGTEPMNTEAFF. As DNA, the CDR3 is TGTGCTAGTGGTTTGGTCGGTCCCGGGACAGAGCCAATGAACACTGAAGCTTTCTTT.

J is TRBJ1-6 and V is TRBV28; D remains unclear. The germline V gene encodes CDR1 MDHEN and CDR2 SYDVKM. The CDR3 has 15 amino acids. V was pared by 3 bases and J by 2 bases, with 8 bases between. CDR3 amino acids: CASSFAAAYNSPLHF. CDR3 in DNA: TGTGCCAGCAGTTTTGCGGCCGCCTATAATTCACCCCTCCACTTT.

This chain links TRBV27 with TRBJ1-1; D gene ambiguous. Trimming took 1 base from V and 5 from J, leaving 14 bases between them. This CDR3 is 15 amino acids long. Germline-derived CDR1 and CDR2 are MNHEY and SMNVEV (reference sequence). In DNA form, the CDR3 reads TGTGCCAGCAGTTTATTCGGGGATTTGGGGACTGAAGCTTTCTTT. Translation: CASSLFGDLGTEAFF.

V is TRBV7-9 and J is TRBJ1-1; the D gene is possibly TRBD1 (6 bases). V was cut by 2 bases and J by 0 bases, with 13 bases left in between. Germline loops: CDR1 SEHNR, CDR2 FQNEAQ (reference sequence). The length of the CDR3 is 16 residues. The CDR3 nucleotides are TGTGCCAGCAGCTTACTGAAACAGGGATTGAACACTGAAGCTTTCTTT. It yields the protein CASSLLKQGLNTEAFF.

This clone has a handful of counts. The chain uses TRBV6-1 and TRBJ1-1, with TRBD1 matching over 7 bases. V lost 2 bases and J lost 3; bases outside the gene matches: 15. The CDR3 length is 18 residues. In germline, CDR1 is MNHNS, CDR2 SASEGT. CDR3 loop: CASSETYGQVGEHTEAFF. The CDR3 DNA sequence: TGTGCCAGCAGTGAAACCTACGGACAGGTTGGGGAACACACTGAAGCTTTCTTT.

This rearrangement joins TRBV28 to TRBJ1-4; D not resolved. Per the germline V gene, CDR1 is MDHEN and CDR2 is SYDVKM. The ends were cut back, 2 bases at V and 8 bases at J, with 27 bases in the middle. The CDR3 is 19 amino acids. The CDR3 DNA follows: TGTGCCAGCAGTTTAAAGGTTCTCCCATTTGATGCCTCGGGAGAAAAACTGTTTTTT. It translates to CASSLKVLPFDASGEKLFF.

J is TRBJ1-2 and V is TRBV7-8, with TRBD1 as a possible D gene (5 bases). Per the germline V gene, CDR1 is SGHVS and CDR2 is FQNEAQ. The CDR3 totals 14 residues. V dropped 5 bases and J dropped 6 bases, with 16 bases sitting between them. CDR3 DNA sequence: TGTGCCAGCAGCCCCCGGTGGGGGGTGGATGGCTACACCTTC. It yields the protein CASSPRWGVDGYTF.

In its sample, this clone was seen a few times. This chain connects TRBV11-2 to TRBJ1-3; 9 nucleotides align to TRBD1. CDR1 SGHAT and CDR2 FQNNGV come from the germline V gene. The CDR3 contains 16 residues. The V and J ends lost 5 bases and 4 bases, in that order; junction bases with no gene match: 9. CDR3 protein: CASSHNRGRGGNTIYF. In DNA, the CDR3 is TGTGCCAGCAGCCATAACAGGGGGCGAGGAGGAAACACCATATATTTT.

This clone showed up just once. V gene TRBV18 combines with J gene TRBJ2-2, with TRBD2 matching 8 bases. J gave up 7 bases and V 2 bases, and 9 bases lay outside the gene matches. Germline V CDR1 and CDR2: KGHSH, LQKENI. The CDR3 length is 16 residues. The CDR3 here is CASSPTGTRLFGELFF. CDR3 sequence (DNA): TGTGCCAGCTCACCAACCGGGACTAGACTCTTCGGGGAGCTGTTTTTT.

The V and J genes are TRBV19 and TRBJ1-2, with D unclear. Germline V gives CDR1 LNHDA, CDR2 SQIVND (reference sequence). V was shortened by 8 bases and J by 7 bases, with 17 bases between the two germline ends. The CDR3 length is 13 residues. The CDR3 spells CASLRDLSSGYTF. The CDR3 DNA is TGTGCCAGTTTGAGGGATCTCTCCTCTGGCTACACCTTC. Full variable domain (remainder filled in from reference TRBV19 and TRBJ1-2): DGGITQSPKYLFRKEGQNVTLSCEQNLNHDAMYWYRQDPGQGLRLIYYSQIVNDFQKGDIAEGYSVSREKKESFPLTVTSAQKNPTAFYLCASLRDLSSGYTFGSGTRLTVV.

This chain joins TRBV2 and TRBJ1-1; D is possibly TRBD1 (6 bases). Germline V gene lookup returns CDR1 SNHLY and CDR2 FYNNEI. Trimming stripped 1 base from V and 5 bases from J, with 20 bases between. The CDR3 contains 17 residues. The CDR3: CASSEEPDSRSNTEAFF. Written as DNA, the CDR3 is TGTGCCAGCAGTGAAGAGCCGGACAGCCGGTCAAATACTGAAGCTTTCTTT.

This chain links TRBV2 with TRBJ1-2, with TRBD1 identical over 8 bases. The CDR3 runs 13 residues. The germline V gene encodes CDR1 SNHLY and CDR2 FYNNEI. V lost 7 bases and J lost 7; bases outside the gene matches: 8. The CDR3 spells CASTQDRARGYTF. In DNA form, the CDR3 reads TGTGCCAGCACCCAGGACAGGGCCCGTGGCTACACCTTC.

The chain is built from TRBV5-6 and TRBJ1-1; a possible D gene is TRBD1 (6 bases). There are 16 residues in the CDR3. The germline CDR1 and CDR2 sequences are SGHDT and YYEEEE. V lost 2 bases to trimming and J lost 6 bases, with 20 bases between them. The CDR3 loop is CASSLTGRAEGAEAFF. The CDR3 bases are TGTGCCAGCAGCTTAACAGGGAGGGCCGAAGGGGCTGAAGCTTTCTTT.

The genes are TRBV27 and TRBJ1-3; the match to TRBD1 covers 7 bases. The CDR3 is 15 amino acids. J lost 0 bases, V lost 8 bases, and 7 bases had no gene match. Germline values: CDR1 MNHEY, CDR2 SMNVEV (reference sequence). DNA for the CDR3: TGTGCCAGCCGAGGGGGCCCGAGCTCTGGAAACACCATATATTTT. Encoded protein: CASRGGPSSGNTIYF.

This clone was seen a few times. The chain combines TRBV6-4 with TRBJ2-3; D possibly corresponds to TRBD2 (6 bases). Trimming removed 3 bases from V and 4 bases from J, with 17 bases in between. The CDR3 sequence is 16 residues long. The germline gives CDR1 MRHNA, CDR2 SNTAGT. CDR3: CASSEAGGNVPDTQYF. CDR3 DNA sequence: TGTGCCAGCAGTGAAGCCGGGGGTAATGTCCCAGATACGCAGTATTTT.